This TCR beta chain was identified in a study of blood T cells in healthy people across ages. This clonotype was detected many times. Through a sample-barcoded 5' primer and a J-beta primer mix, a second PCR was run for 7 to 11 cycles. TCRdb independently ran MiXCR on the 5' RACE reads; one entry per CDR3 protein. The sample shows hundreds of thousands of distinct CDR3 sequences, approximately 52% of them seen only once. The sequenced sample consisted of blood. The receptor was derived from a woman older than 75 in good health.

The chain's CDR3 is CATSDHSGSFYNEQFF. CDR3 sequence (DNA): TGTGCCACCAGTGACCACAGCGGGAGCTTCTACAATGAGCAGTTCTTC. The rearrangement uses TRBV24-1 and TRBJ2-1; 8 bases line up with TRBD2. There are 16 residues in the CDR3. Germline-derived CDR1 and CDR2 are KGHDR and SFDVKD. The V gene end was trimmed by 4 bases and the J gene end by 3 bases; junction bases not matched to a gene: 7.